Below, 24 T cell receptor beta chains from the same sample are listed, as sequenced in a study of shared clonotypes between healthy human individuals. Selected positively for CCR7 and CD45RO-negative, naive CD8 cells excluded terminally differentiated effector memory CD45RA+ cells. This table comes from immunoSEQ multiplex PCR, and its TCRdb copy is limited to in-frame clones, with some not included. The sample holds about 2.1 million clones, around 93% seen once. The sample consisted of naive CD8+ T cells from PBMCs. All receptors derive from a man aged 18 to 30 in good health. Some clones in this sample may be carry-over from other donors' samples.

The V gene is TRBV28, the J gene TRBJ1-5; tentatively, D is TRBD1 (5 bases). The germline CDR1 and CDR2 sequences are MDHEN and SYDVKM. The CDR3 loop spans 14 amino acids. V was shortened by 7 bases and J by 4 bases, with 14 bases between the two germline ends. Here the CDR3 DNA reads TGTGCCAGCAACCAAGGGACGGGAAATCAGCCCCAGCATTTT. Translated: CASNQGTGNQPQHF.

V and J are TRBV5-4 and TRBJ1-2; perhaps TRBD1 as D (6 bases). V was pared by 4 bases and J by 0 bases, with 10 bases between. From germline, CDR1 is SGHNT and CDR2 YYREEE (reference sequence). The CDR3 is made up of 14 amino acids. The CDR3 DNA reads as TGTGCCAGCAGCGTGGACAGCCCTAACTATGGCTACACCTTC. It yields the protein CASSVDSPNYGYTF.

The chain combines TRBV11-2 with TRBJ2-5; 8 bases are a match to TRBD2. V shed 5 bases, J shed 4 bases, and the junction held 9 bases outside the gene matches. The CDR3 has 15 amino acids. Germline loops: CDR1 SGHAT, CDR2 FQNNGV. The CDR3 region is CASSPGLVLRETQYF. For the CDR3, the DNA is TGTGCCAGCAGCCCGGGACTAGTCTTGAGAGAGACCCAGTACTTC.

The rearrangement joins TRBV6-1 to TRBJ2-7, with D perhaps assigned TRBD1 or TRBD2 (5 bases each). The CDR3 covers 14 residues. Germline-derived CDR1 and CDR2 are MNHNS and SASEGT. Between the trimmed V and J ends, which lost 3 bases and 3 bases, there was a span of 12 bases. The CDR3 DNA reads TGTGCCAGCAGTGAGGGGGACCGACACTACGAGCAGTACTTC. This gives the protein CASSEGDRHYEQYF.

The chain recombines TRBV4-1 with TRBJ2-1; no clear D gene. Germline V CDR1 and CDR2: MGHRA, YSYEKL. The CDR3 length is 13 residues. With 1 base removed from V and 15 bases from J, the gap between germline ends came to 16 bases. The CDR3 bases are TGCGCCAGCAGCCAAGCGGGCTCCTTGCGAGGGTTCTTC. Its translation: CASSQAGSLRGFF.

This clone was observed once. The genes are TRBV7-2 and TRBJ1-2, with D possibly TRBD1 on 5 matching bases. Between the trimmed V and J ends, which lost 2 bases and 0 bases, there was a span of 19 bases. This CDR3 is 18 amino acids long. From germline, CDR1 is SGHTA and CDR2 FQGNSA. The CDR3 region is CASSLTWGSVGPNYGYTF. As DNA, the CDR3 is TGTGCCAGCAGCTTAACGTGGGGGTCGGTCGGCCCTAACTATGGCTACACCTTC.

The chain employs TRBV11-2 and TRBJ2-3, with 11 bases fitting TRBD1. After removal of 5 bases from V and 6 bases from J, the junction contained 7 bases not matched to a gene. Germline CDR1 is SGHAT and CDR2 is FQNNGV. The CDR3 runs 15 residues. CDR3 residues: CASSPWTGGQDTQYF. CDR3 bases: TGTGCCAGCAGCCCTTGGACAGGGGGCCAGGATACGCAGTATTTT.

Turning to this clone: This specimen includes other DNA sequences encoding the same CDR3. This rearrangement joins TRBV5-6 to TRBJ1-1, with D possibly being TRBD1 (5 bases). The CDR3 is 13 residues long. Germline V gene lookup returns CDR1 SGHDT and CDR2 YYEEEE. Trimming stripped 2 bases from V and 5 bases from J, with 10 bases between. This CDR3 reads CASSLGVGTEAFF. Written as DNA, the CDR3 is TGTGCCAGCAGCTTAGGGGTAGGGACTGAAGCTTTCTTT.

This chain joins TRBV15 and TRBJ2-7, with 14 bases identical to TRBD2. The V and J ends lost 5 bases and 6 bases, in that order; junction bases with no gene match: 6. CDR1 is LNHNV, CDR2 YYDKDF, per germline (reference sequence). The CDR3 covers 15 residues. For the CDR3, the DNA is TGTGCCACCAGCGGCAGACTAGCGGGAGGGCCCGAGCAGTACTTC. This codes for CATSGRLAGGPEQYF.

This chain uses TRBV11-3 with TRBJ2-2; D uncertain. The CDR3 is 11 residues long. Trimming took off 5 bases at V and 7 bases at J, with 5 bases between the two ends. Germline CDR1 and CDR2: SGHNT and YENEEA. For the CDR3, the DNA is TGTGCCAGCAGCCGACGCGGGGAGCTGTTTTTT. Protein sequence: CASSRRGELFF. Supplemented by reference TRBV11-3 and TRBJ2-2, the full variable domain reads EAGVVQSPRYKIIEKKQPVAFWCNPISGHNTLYWYLQNLGQGPELLIRYENEEAVDDSQLPKDRFSAERLKGVDSTLKIQPAELGDSAVYLCASSRRGELFFGEGSRLTVL.

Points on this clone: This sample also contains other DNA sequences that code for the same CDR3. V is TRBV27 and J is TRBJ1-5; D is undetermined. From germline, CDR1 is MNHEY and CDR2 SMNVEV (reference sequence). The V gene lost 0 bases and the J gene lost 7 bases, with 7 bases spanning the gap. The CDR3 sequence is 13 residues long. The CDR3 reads CASSLSGRQPQHF. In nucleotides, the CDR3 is TGTGCCAGCAGTTTATCGGGGAGGCAGCCCCAGCATTTT.

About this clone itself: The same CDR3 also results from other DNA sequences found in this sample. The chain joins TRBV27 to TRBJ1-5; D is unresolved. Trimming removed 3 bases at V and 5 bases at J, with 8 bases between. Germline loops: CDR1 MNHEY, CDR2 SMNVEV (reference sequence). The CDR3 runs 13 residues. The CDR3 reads CASSFRGDQPQHF. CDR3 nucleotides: TGTGCCAGCAGTTTTCGGGGTGATCAGCCCCAGCATTTT.

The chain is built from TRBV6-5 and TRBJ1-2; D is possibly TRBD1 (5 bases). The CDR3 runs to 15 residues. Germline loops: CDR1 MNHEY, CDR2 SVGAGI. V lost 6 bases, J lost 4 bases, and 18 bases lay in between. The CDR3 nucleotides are TGTGCCAGCAGCGCCGACAGCCCCAGGAGCTATGGCTACACCTTC. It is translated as CASSADSPRSYGYTF.

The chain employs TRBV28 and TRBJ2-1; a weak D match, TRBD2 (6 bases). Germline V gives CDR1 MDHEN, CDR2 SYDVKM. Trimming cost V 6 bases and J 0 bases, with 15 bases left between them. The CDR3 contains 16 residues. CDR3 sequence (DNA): TGTGCCAGCAGGCTAGGGCGGGGCTCCTCCTACAATGAGCAGTTCTTC. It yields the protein CASRLGRGSSYNEQFF.

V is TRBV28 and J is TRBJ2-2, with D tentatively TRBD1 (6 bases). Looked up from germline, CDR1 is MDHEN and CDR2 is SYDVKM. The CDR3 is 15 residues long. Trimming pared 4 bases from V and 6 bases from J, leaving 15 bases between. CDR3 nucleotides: TGTGCCAGCAGTTGGAGCCAGGGGTTGGCCGGGGAGCTGTTTTTT. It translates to CASSWSQGLAGELFF.

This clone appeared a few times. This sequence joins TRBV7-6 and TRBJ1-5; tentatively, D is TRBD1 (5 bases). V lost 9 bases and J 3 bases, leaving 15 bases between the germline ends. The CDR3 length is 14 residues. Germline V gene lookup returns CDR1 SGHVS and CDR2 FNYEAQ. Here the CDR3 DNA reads TGTGCCAGAGGACACCTACTACTCAATCAGCCCCAGCATTTT. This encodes CARGHLLLNQPQHF.

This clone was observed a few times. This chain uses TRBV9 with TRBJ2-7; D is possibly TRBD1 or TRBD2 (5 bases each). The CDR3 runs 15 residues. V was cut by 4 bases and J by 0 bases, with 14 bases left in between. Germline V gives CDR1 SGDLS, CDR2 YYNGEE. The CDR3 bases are TGTGCCAGCAGCCCAGGGACCGACCTCTCCTACGAGCAGTACTTC. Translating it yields CASSPGTDLSYEQYF.

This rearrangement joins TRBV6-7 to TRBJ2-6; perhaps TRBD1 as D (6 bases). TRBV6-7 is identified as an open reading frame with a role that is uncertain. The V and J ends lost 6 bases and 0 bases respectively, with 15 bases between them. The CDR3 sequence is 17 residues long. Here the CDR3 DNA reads TGTGCCAGCAGCCGATTACCAGGGGCCTCTGGGGCCAACGTCCTGACTTTC. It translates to CASSRLPGASGANVLTF.

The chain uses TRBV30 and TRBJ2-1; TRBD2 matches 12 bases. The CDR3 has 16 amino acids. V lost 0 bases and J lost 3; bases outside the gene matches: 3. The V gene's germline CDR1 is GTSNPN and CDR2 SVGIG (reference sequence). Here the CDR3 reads CAWSVRLAGVYNEQFF. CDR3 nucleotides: TGTGCCTGGAGTGTACGACTAGCGGGAGTCTACAATGAGCAGTTCTTC.

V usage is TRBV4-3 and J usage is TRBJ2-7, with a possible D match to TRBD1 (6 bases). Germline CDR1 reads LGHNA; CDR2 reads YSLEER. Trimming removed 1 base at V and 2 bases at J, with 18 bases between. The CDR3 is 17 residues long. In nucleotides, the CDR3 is TGCGCCAGCAGCCAAGCTTTCTACAGGGAGTTCGCCTACGAGCAGTACTTC. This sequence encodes CASSQAFYREFAYEQYF.

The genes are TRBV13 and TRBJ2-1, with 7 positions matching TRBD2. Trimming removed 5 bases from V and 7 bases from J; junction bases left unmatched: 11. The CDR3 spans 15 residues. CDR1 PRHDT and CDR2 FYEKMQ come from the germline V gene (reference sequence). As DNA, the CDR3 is TGTGCCAGCAGCCCGCCTAGCGGAAAGGGGAATGAGCAGTTCTTC. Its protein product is CASSPPSGKGNEQFF.

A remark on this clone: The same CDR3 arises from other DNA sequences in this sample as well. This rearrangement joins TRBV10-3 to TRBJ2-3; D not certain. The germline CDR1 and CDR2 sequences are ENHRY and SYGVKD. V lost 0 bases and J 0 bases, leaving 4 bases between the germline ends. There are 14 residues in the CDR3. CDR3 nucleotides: TGTGCCATCAGTGAGTCTGGCAGCACAGATACGCAGTATTTT. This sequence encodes CAISESGSTDTQYF.

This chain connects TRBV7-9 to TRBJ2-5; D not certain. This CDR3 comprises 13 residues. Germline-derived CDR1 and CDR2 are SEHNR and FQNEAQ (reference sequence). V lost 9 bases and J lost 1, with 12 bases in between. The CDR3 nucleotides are TGTGCCAGTAGGTCTGGCAGCCAAGAGACCCAGTACTTC. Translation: CASRSGSQETQYF.

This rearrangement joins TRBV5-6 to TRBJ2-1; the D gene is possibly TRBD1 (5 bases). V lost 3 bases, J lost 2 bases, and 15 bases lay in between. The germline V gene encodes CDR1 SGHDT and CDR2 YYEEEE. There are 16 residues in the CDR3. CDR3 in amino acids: CASSSSWGRTYNEQFF. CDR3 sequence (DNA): TGTGCCAGCAGCTCCTCCTGGGGCAGAACCTACAATGAGCAGTTCTTC. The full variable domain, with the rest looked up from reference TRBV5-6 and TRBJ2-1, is DAGVTQSPTHLIKTRGQQVTLRCSPKSGHDTVSWYQQALGQGPQFIFQYYEEEERQRGNFPDRFSGHQFPNYSSELNVNALLLGDSALYLCASSSSWGRTYNEQFFGPGTRLTVL.